These T cell receptor beta chains were read from a single sample in a study of CD8+ T cells in alopecia areata. The data were produced by immunoSEQ multiplex PCR, yet TCRdb's version contains in-frame clones alone and is incomplete. This sample carries about 190,000 clones, about 63% of them seen once, and the ten largest clones take roughly 15%. Specimen: CD4+ T cells sorted from blood, collected at week 0. These TCRs come from a human donor with alopecia areata. Each CDR3 is given with its conserved first and last residue. The D gene is left open where the match is weak. Expanded clones get a size class; other rows say once, few or many, or leave the size out.

15	TRBV30	TRBJ2-7	TRBD1	-	TGTGCCTGGAGTGTACCGGGACAGTCCTCCTACGAGCAGTACTTC	CAWSVPGQSSYEQYF
12	TRBV6-1	TRBJ1-1	-	-	TGTGCCAGCACGGGTCGGAACACTGAAGCTTTCTTT	CASTGRNTEAFF
13	TRBV12-5	TRBJ2-3	-	-	TGTGCTAGTGGTTTGGATTCGGGGGATACGCAGTATTTT	CASGLDSGDTQYF
14	TRBV30	TRBJ2-7	TRBD1	-	TGTGCCTGGAGTACGGGACAGGGAAACTACGAGCAGTACTTC	CAWSTGQGNYEQYF
13	TRBV30	TRBJ1-4	-	once	TGTGCCTGGTCCGTCGCGGGGGGCGAAAAACTGTTTTTT	CAWSVAGGEKLFF
14	TRBV30	TRBJ2-3	-	-	TGTGCCGCCTCGGGCGGGGCGTTCACAGATACGCAGTATTTT	CAASGGAFTDTQYF
15	TRBV7-2	TRBJ2-5	TRBD1	-	TGTGCCAGCAGCTTAGCGGGGACAGGGGGAGAGACCCAGTACTTC	CASSLAGTGGETQYF
14	TRBV30	TRBJ2-7	-	few	TGTGCCTGGAGTGTAGTGGGGCTTACCTACGAGCAGTACTTC	CAWSVVGLTYEQYF
15	TRBV5-1	TRBJ2-7	TRBD1	-	TGCGCCAGCAGCCCGCGACAGGGAGCGGCCTACGAGCAGTACTTC	CASSPRQGAAYEQYF
14	TRBV6-5	TRBJ1-5	-	-	TGTGCCAGCAGCCCCAACGGACAGAATCAGCCCCAGCATTTT	CASSPNGQNQPQHF
14	TRBV29-1	TRBJ1-2	-	-	TGCAGCGTTGAAGATTCATCAGGGTTGGTTGGCTACACCTTC	CSVEDSSGLVGYTF
13	TRBV30	TRBJ2-7	-	-	TGTGCCTGGAATGGAGGGTTACGTTACGAGCAGTACTTC	CAWNGGLRYEQYF
15	TRBV6-5	TRBJ1-2	TRBD1	-	TGTGCCAGCAGTTTAGACAGGGGGCAGGGGTATGGCTACACCTTC	CASSLDRGQGYGYTF
16	TRBV2	TRBJ2-3	-	-	TGTGCCAGCAGTGAAAGCGGTTTCAGGAACGCAGATACGCAGTATTTT	CASSESGFRNADTQYF
16	TRBV7-9	TRBJ2-2	TRBD1	few	TGTGCCAGCAGCTTATTGTCGGCAGGGGGAACCGGGGAGCTGTTTTTT	CASSLLSAGGTGELFF
16	TRBV11-3	TRBJ2-3	-	-	TGTGCCAGCAGCTCTTCCGGGACCCAGGGTTCGTTTACGCAGTATTTT	CASSSSGTQGSFTQYF
16	TRBV19	TRBJ2-3	-	few	TGTGCCAGTAGTTTTCCAGGGACGGGGGCAGAGGGTACGCAGTATTTT	CASSFPGTGAEGTQYF
12	TRBV5-6	TRBJ2-2	-	-	TGTGCCAGCAGAACTAGTCCCGGGGAGCTGTTTTTT	CASRTSPGELFF
14	TRBV7-9	TRBJ2-5	-	-	TGTGCCAGCAGCCCCAGGACACTACAAGAGACCCAGTACTTC	CASSPRTLQETQYF
13	TRBV30	TRBJ1-5	-	once	TGTGCCTGGAGTTCAACGATTAATCAGCCCCAGCATTTT	CAWSSTINQPQHF
17	TRBV6-1	TRBJ1-5	-	-	TGTGCCAGCAGTGGGAGTGGATTGAGTCCACTGGGTCAGCCCCAGCATTTT	CASSGSGLSPLGQPQHF
17	TRBV4-1	TRBJ1-2	-	-	TGCGCCAGCAGCCTCGGACAGAAAGGTCGGGGTAACTATGGCTACACCTTC	CASSLGQKGRGNYGYTF
13	TRBV5-6	TRBJ2-3	-	-	TGTGCCAGCAGCTTCGGGGGCACAGATACGCAGTATTTT	CASSFGGTDTQYF
15	TRBV4-1	TRBJ2-7	TRBD2	few	TGCGCCAGCAGCCAAGACCTAGCGGGCCGCTACGAGCAGTACTTC	CASSQDLAGRYEQYF
12	TRBV30	TRBJ2-3	-	-	TGTGCCTGCGTCCGGCAAATTCAACCGCAGTATTTT	CACVRQIQPQYF
14	TRBV6-5	TRBJ2-5	-	-	TGTGCCAGCATACCCACGACAGGCCAAGAGACCCAGTACTTC	CASIPTTGQETQYF
15	TRBV29-1	TRBJ2-6	-	few	TGCAGCGTACGGTGGGGGGACTCTGGGGCCAACGTCCTGACTTTC	CSVRWGDSGANVLTF
12	TRBV11-2	TRBJ2-1	-	-	TGTGCCAGCAGCCCGAGTCCGGGGGAGCGGTTCTTC	CASSPSPGERFF
14	TRBV2	TRBJ1-2	-	-	TGTGCCAGCAAGGGGCAGACGGCTAACTATGGCTACACCTTC	CASKGQTANYGYTF
12	TRBV30	TRBJ1-3	-	-	TGTGCCTGGACTCTACGGGGCGGCACCATATATTTT	CAWTLRGGTIYF
12	TRBV9	TRBJ1-2	-	-	TGTGCCAGCAGTGTTTACAGGGAGGGCTACACCTTC	CASSVYREGYTF
17	TRBV27	TRBJ1-2	TRBD1	once	TGTGCCAGCAGTTTAACACCGACAGGGGGATTGGACTATGGCTACACCTTC	CASSLTPTGGLDYGYTF
14	TRBV9	TRBJ1-1	-	-	TGTGCCAGCAGCTTACACTGGAGTGACACTGAAGCTTTCTTT	CASSLHWSDTEAFF
15	TRBV29-1	TRBJ2-7	-	-	TGCAGCGTCGCAGCCTCCGGAGTTGGTCCCTACGAGCAGTACTTC	CSVAASGVGPYEQYF
14	TRBV7-9	TRBJ2-3	TRBD2	-	TGTGCCAGCAGCTTAACGGGGGGAGAGTATACGCAGTATTTT	CASSLTGGEYTQYF
12	TRBV7-8	TRBJ1-6	-	-	TGTGCCAGCAGCTTAGTTAATTCACCCCTCCACTTT	CASSLVNSPLHF
16	TRBV9	TRBJ2-3	TRBD2	-	TGTGCCAGCAGCGTAGCGGGTCTAGCGGGCACAGATACGCAGTATTTT	CASSVAGLAGTDTQYF
16	TRBV18	TRBJ2-3	-	-	TGTGCCAGCTCACCTTCCGGGACAACAAGCACAGATACGCAGTATTTT	CASSPSGTTSTDTQYF
14	TRBV2	TRBJ1-1	-	-	TGTGCCAGCAGTACCACAGGGCGAGCCACTGAAGCTTTCTTT	CASSTTGRATEAFF
11	TRBV29-1	TRBJ2-7	TRBD1	-	TGCAGCGTTCAGCTCAGGGGGGAGCAGTACTTC	CSVQLRGEQYF
14	TRBV6-5	TRBJ1-5	-	once	TGTGCCAGCAGTTACTCCCCCGGGATCCAGCCCCAGCATTTT	CASSYSPGIQPQHF
13	TRBV29-1	TRBJ2-7	-	-	TGCAGCGTTGAGGAGGCCTCGACATACGAGCAGTACTTC	CSVEEASTYEQYF
11	TRBV7-2	TRBJ2-5	TRBD2	-	TGTGCCACAGGGACTAGAGAGACCCAGTACTTC	CATGTRETQYF
14	TRBV29-1	TRBJ2-7	-	few	TGCAGCGTTGGGAGGGGACTGGGGCTGGACGAGCAGTACTTC	CSVGRGLGLDEQYF
13	TRBV2	TRBJ1-1	TRBD1	-	TGTGCCAGCAGGGGACAGATAAACACTGAAGCTTTCTTT	CASRGQINTEAFF
13	TRBV6-1	TRBJ2-7	-	-	TGTGCCAGCAGTGCCGGGACTGGCTACGAGCAGTACTTC	CASSAGTGYEQYF
11	TRBV11-3	TRBJ2-5	-	-	TGTGCCAGCAGCCGTGGGGAGACCCAGTACTTC	CASSRGETQYF
14	TRBV7-7	TRBJ2-1	TRBD2	-	TGTGCCAGCAGCCAAGAGGCGGGGGGCAATGAGCAGTTCTTC	CASSQEAGGNEQFF
16	TRBV29-1	TRBJ2-7	TRBD2	-	TGCAGCGTTGAAATAGAAGCGGGGGGCCCCTCCTACGAGCAGTACTTC	CSVEIEAGGPSYEQYF
12	TRBV19	TRBJ2-2	-	-	TGTGCCAGTAATCCCAGCACCGGGGAGCTGTTTTTT	CASNPSTGELFF
14	TRBV30	TRBJ1-3	-	once	TGTGCCTGGGGATCTTTTCTATCGGGAAACACCATATATTTT	CAWGSFLSGNTIYF
13	TRBV7-3	TRBJ1-1	-	-	TGTGCCAGCAGTCAATTATTGAACACTGAAGCTTTCTTT	CASSQLLNTEAFF
15	TRBV6-6	TRBJ2-7	TRBD1	-	TGTGCCAGCAGAACCATGGGACAGGGAAACTACGAGCAGTACTTC	CASRTMGQGNYEQYF
15	TRBV5-1	TRBJ2-1	-	-	TGCGCCAGCAGCTTGGTCGGGGGATCCTACAATGAGCAGTTCTTC	CASSLVGGSYNEQFF